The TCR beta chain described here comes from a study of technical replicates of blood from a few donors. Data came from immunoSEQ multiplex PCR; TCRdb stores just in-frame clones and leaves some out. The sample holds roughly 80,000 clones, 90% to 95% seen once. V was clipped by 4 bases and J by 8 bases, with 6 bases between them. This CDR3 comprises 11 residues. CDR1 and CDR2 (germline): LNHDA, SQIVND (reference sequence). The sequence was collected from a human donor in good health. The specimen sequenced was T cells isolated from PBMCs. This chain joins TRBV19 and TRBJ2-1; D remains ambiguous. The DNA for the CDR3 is TGTGCCAGTAGTACCCTCTATGAGCAGTTCTTC. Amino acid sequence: CASSTLYEQFF.